The rows below give T cell receptor beta chains drawn from one sample of a study of shared clonotypes between healthy human individuals. Sequenced by immunoSEQ multiplex PCR; TCRdb stores in-frame clones only, minus some. The data contain about 820,000 clones, 80% to 95% of them seen just once; the ten biggest clones take up around 24%. Sequencing was carried out using naive CD8+ T cells sorted from blood. These receptors originate from a man aged 25 to 40 in good health. Each CDR3 is given with its conserved first and last residue. Only part of the rows carry a size: once, few, many, or a class if the clone is expanded.

clone_size: -
v_call: TRBV5-4
cdr3_aa: CASSLEAVTDTQYF

clone_size: -
v_call: TRBV28
cdr3_aa: CASSLGGRGYTF

clone_size: -
v_call: TRBV6-6
cdr3_aa: CASRDTEAFF

clone_size: -
v_call: TRBV7-2
cdr3_aa: CASSLTSGQETQYF

clone_size: -
v_call: TRBV9
cdr3_aa: CASSAVHRPRGSMNTEAFF

clone_size: few
v_call: TRBV7-9
cdr3_aa: CASSSTREQYF

clone_size: -
v_call: TRBV9
cdr3_aa: CASSERGLGVSYNEQFF

clone_size: -
v_call: TRBV27
cdr3_aa: CASGQSNEQFF

clone_size: once
v_call: TRBV4-1
cdr3_aa: CASSPGQEAYGYTF

clone_size: -
v_call: TRBV2
cdr3_aa: CASSYREETQYF

clone_size: -
v_call: TRBV28
cdr3_aa: CASSGTGGSYEQYF

clone_size: -
v_call: TRBV19
cdr3_aa: CASSTGQGGLWGYTF

clone_size: -
v_call: TRBV7-9
cdr3_aa: CASSPRTETHFNTGELFF

clone_size: -
v_call: TRBV7-8
cdr3_aa: CASSLAGYKLAGATSTDTQYF

clone_size: once
v_call: TRBV7-9
cdr3_aa: CASSSFSARETKNIQYF

clone_size: -
v_call: TRBV10-3
cdr3_aa: CAIRQGAGANVLTF

clone_size: -
v_call: TRBV30
cdr3_aa: CAWSSSFNEQFF

clone_size: -
v_call: TRBV7-7
cdr3_aa: CASSLEVASSRNTGELFF

clone_size: -
v_call: TRBV7-8
cdr3_aa: CASSLGSGWAQHF

clone_size: -
v_call: TRBV19
cdr3_aa: CASSPRRTKDEQFF

clone_size: -
v_call: TRBV6-1
cdr3_aa: CASSERVGQGAVSNQPQHF

clone_size: -
v_call: TRBV7-9
cdr3_aa: CASSSSTMDEQFF

clone_size: -
v_call: TRBV30
cdr3_aa: CAWSVMGRQAFFKDTQYF

clone_size: -
v_call: TRBV6-1
cdr3_aa: CASSEGQGAVHEQYF

clone_size: -
v_call: TRBV27
cdr3_aa: CASSFVGSNQPQHF

clone_size: -
v_call: TRBV15
cdr3_aa: CATSEEGGRNYEQYF

clone_size: -
v_call: TRBV27
cdr3_aa: CASSLSPGGSPAGEQYF

clone_size: -
v_call: TRBV19
cdr3_aa: CASHIGGTIPYTGELFF

clone_size: -
v_call: TRBV7-9
cdr3_aa: CASSSTGTGIGEQYF

clone_size: -
v_call: TRBV13
cdr3_aa: CASSLGTTQPQHF